A single sample is the source of the 10 T cell receptor beta chains below, sequenced in a study of control samples from healthy donors and cancer patients. Sequenced by immunoSEQ multiplex PCR; TCRdb stores in-frame clones only, minus some. The profile shows 170,000 or so clones, around 90% of them singletons. Sample: blood. All receptors derive from a woman between 45 and 60 years old in good health.

V usage is TRBV6-5 and J usage is TRBJ2-3; D call uncertain. Germline V gives CDR1 MNHEY, CDR2 SVGAGI. The CDR3 spans 14 residues. Trimming cost V 2 bases and J 4 bases, with 10 bases left between them. The CDR3 bases are TGTGCCAGCAGTTACCGGCGAGCCTCAGATACGCAGTATTTT. Its translation: CASSYRRASDTQYF.

The V and J genes are TRBV2 and TRBJ2-3; D uncertain. Trimming shortened V by 6 bases and J by 4 bases, and 20 bases separated the two germline ends. This CDR3 is built from 16 residues. The germline V gene has CDR1 SNHLY and CDR2 FYNNEI. CDR3 loop: CASRPNTGFLPDTQYF. The CDR3 nucleotides are TGTGCCAGCAGACCCAATACGGGTTTCCTCCCAGATACGCAGTATTTT.

The DNA for the CDR3 is TGTGCCAGCAGCCAGGGGGAGGGGGCATTTGCTTTCTTT. Encoded protein: CASSQGEGAFAFF. The rearrangement links TRBV7-6 to TRBJ1-1, with TRBD1 matching 7 bases. The CDR3 sequence is 13 residues long. With V trimmed by 5 bases and J by 11 bases, 11 bases remained unmatched. Per the germline V gene, CDR1 is SGHVS and CDR2 is FNYEAQ. Variable domain in full (rest from reference TRBV7-6 and TRBJ1-1): GAGVSQSPRYKVTKRGQDVALRCDPISGHVSLYWYRQALGQGPEFLTYFNYEAQQDKSGLPNDRFSAERPEGSISTLTIQRTEQRDSAMYRCASSQGEGAFAFFGQGTRLTVV.

J is TRBJ1-2 and V is TRBV6-5; the D is unclear. The CDR3 covers 13 residues. CDR1 and CDR2 (germline): MNHEY, SVGAGI. Trimming removed 2 bases at V and 6 bases at J, with 10 bases between. CDR3 DNA: TGTGCCAGCAGTTACCGGAGTTCCGATGGCTACACCTTC. Amino acid sequence: CASSYRSSDGYTF.

This chain links TRBV7-8 with TRBJ1-1, with a possible D match to TRBD1 (6 bases). Germline CDR1 is SGHVS and CDR2 is FQNEAQ. CDR3 length equals 13 residues. Trimming removed 3 bases from V and 1 base from J, with 6 bases in between. The CDR3 here is CASSLGQNTEAFF. CDR3 coding DNA: TGTGCCAGCAGCTTGGGACAGAACACTGAAGCTTTCTTT.

This clone was recorded many times. V usage is TRBV28 and J usage is TRBJ1-4; 8 bases map to TRBD1. This CDR3 has 14 amino acids. The ends lost 5 bases at V and 8 bases at J; junction bases unmatched: 7. Germline V gene sequence: CDR1 MDHEN, CDR2 SYDVKM. This chain's CDR3 is CASSLGTGGEKLFF. In nucleotides, the CDR3 is TGTGCCAGCAGTCTCGGGACAGGAGGGGAAAAACTGTTTTTT.

The chain employs TRBV7-8 and TRBJ1-5, with D tentatively TRBD1 (6 bases). Trimming took off 5 bases at V and 2 bases at J, with 13 bases between the two ends. In germline, CDR1 is SGHVS, CDR2 FQNEAQ. The CDR3 consists of 15 residues. CDR3 coding DNA: TGTGCCAGCAGCGTCACACCAGGGGGCAATCAGCCCCAGCATTTT. Its translation: CASSVTPGGNQPQHF.

This chain links TRBV19 with TRBJ1-1; 7 nucleotides align to TRBD1. Losses at the gene ends were 5 bases for V and 0 bases for J; bases not matched to a gene: 3. The CDR3 runs 14 residues. CDR1 is LNHDA and CDR2 is SQIVND in the germline V gene (reference sequence). CDR3 amino acids: CASSLTGVNTEAFF. CDR3 nucleotides: TGTGCCAGTAGTCTCACAGGGGTGAACACTGAAGCTTTCTTT.

V and J are TRBV28 and TRBJ2-5; 9 positions agree with TRBD2. The CDR3 is 17 residues long. Trimming took 7 bases from V and 1 from J; bases not matched to a gene: 13. CDR1 is MDHEN and CDR2 is SYDVKM in the germline V gene. The CDR3 loop reads CASILGASGNFQETQYF. Written as DNA, the CDR3 is TGTGCCAGCATCCTGGGGGCTAGCGGGAATTTCCAAGAGACCCAGTACTTC.

The chain uses TRBV28 and TRBJ1-1; D is unresolved. This CDR3 spans 13 amino acids. Germline assignment: CDR1 MDHEN and CDR2 SYDVKM. The V and J ends lost 7 bases and 1 base respectively, with 10 bases between them. In nucleotides, the CDR3 is TGTGCCAGCAAAATTCCCAAGAACACTGAAGCTTTCTTT. This translates into CASKIPKNTEAFF.